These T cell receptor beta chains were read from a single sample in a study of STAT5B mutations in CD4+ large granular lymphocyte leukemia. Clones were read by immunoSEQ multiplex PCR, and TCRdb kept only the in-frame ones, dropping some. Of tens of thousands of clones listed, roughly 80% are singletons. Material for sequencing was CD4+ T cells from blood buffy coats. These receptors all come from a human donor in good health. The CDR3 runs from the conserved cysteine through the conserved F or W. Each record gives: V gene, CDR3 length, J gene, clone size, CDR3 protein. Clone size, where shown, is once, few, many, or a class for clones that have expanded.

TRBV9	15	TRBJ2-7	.	CASSPRGSGAYEQYF
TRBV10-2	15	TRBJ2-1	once	CASSGTSGFYNEQFF
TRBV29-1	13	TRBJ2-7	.	CSVAGLLSYEQYF
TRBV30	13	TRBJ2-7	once	CAWRYLGGDEQYF
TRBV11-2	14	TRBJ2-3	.	CASSLAGVPDTQYF
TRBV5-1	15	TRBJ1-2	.	CASSSQGKAHYGYTF
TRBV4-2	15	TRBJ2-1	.	CASSQTSGPYNEQFF
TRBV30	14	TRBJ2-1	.	CACDQGERANEQFF
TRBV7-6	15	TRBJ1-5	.	CASSLEGGGNQPQHF
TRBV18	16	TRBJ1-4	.	CASSPGGEQGREKLFF
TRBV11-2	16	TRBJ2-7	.	CASSPTRQGATYEQYF
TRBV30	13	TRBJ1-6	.	CAWDWEGGSPLHF
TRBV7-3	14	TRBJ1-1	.	CASSLRGFSTEAFF
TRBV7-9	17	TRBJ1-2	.	CASSPPRREDLNYGYTF
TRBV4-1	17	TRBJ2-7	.	CASSQDRLAGASYEQYF
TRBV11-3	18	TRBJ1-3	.	CASSFVRSGRDSGNTIYF
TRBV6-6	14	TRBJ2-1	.	CASAQGRTYNEQFF
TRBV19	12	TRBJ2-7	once	CASGDRAYEQYF
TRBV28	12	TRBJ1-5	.	CASSSPGQPQHF
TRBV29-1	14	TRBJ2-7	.	CSVVGQESSYEQYF
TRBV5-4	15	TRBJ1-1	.	CASSVGAGGYTEAFF
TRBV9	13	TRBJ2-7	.	CASSGGLAGEQYF
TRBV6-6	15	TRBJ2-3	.	CASSYGAGYTDTQYF
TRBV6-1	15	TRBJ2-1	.	CASNLDRGLRNEQFF
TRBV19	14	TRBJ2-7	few	CASRDSGPKDEQYF
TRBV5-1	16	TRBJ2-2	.	CASSLISGGMSGELFF
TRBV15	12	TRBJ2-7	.	CATSRLAHEQYF
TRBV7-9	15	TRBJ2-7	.	CASSSTSGGDREQYF
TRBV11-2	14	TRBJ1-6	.	CASSSLRGFSPLHF
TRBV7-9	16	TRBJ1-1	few	CASSLGIVQGIAEAFF
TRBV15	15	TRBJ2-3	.	CATSRASGSTDTQYF
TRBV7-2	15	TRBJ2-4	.	CASSLVASAKNIQYF
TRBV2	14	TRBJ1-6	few	CASQGASYNSPLHF
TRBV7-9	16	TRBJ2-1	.	CASSLHPGLAGVEQFF
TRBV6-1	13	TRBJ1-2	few	CASSEIPGYGYTF
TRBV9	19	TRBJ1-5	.	CASSVKEHPLAACNQPQHF
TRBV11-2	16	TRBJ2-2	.	CASSLGGLASTGELFF
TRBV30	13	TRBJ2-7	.	CAWSVRPEGEQYF
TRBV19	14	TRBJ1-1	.	CASSIGNTNTEAFF
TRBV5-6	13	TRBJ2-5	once	CASSLWYTETQYF